A single sample gave rise to the 3 T cell receptor beta chains below, sequenced in a study of blood T cell repertoires in COVID-19. The method was immunoSEQ multiplex PCR; TCRdb's version includes in-frame clones alone and lacks a portion of them. The sample lists 160,000 or so clones; 85% were seen once. Sequencing was performed on peripheral blood. These receptors were obtained from a man between 35 and 55 years old with acute or convalescent COVID-19.

The rearrangement uses TRBV3-1 (or the pseudogene TRBV3-2) and TRBJ2-5; TRBD1 agrees at 7 bases. V shed 2 bases, J shed 7 bases, and the junction held 7 bases outside the gene matches. The CDR3 contains 14 residues. CDR1 and CDR2 from the germline V gene are LGHDT and YNNKEL (reference sequence). The CDR3 loop reads CASSQTTGDATQYF. CDR3 coding DNA: TGTGCCAGCAGCCAAACTACAGGGGATGCGACCCAGTACTTC.

This sequence joins TRBV4-1 and TRBJ1-2; D not resolved. The length of the CDR3 is 15 residues. Germline CDR1 and CDR2: MGHRA and YSYEKL. Deletions cut 1 base from V and 10 bases from J, with 19 bases between. Here the CDR3 reads CASSQVSSLRSPYTF. The CDR3 DNA reads TGCGCCAGCAGCCAAGTCTCGAGCCTTCGGTCCCCCTACACCTTC.

V gene TRBV2 combines with J gene TRBJ1-6; 9 bases fit TRBD1. The CDR3 contains 13 residues. V was pared by 4 bases and J by 10 bases, with 2 bases of the junction left unmatched. CDR1 and CDR2 from the germline V gene are SNHLY and FYNNEI. The CDR3 DNA follows: TGTGCCAGCAGTGTGACAGGGGGATCACCCCTCCACTTT. This sequence encodes CASSVTGGSPLHF.